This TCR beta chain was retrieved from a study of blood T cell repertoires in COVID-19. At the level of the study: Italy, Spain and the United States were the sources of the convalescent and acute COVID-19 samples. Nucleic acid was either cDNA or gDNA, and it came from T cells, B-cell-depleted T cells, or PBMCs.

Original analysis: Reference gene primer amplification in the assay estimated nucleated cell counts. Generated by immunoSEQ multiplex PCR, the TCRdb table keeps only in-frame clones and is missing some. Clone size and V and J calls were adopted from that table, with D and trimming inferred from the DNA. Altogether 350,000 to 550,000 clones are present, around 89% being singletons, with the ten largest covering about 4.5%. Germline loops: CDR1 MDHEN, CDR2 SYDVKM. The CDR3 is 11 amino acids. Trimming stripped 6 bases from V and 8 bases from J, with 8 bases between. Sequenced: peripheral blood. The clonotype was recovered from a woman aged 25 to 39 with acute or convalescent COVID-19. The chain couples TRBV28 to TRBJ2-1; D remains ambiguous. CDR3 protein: CASRALHEQFF. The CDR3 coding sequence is TGTGCCAGCAGGGCATTACATGAGCAGTTCTTC.